This is a list of T cell receptor beta chains from one sample in a study of blood T cell repertoires in COVID-19. Profiled with immunoSEQ multiplex PCR; TCRdb holds only in-frame clones, not every one. The table shows more than 250,000 clones, with around 85% occurring only once. Sequenced: peripheral blood. These receptors originate from a woman aged 25 to 39 who had recovered from COVID-19. Each CDR3 is given with its conserved first and last residue. D genes are given only for firm matches. Clone sizes are given selectively: once, few, many, or a class where the clone is expanded.

clone_size: -
v_call: TRBV30
d_call: -
j_call: TRBJ2-7
cdr3_aa: CAWRTHGYEQYF
cdr3_nt: TGTGCCTGGAGGACTCACGGCTACGAGCAGTACTTC

clone_size: -
v_call: TRBV5-1
d_call: TRBD2
j_call: TRBJ2-1
cdr3_aa: CASNRAGGLYNEQFF
cdr3_nt: TGCGCCAGCAACCGAGCGGGGGGCCTCTACAATGAGCAGTTCTTC

clone_size: -
v_call: TRBV5-6
d_call: -
j_call: TRBJ2-7
cdr3_aa: CASSLGQVPEQYF
cdr3_nt: TGTGCCAGCAGCTTGGGGCAGGTCCCCGAGCAGTACTTC

clone_size: -
v_call: TRBV27
d_call: -
j_call: TRBJ1-5
cdr3_aa: CASSTSSNQPQHF
cdr3_nt: TGTGCCAGCAGTACGAGTAGCAATCAGCCCCAGCATTTT

clone_size: few
v_call: TRBV30
d_call: -
j_call: TRBJ1-1
cdr3_aa: CAWRGRGKVEAFF
cdr3_nt: TGTGCCTGGAGGGGGCGGGGCAAAGTTGAAGCTTTCTTT

clone_size: -
v_call: TRBV7-3
d_call: TRBD2
j_call: TRBJ2-3
cdr3_aa: CASSPTAGGTDTQYF
cdr3_nt: TGTGCCAGCAGCCCGACAGCGGGAGGTACAGATACGCAGTATTTT

clone_size: -
v_call: TRBV3-1/TRBV3-2
d_call: TRBD1
j_call: TRBJ1-5
cdr3_aa: CASSQEGGGQGWLTPQHF
cdr3_nt: TGTGCCAGCAGCCAAGAAGGTGGGGGACAGGGGTGGTTGACGCCCCAGCATTTT

clone_size: -
v_call: TRBV6-1
d_call: TRBD1
j_call: TRBJ1-5
cdr3_aa: CASSDPGQGDNQPQHF
cdr3_nt: TGTGCCAGCAGTGATCCGGGACAGGGAGATAATCAGCCCCAGCATTTT

clone_size: -
v_call: TRBV5-1
d_call: TRBD1
j_call: TRBJ2-7
cdr3_aa: CASRTGTGWYEQYF
cdr3_nt: TGCGCCAGCAGAACCGGGACAGGGTGGTACGAGCAGTACTTC

clone_size: -
v_call: TRBV5-1
d_call: -
j_call: TRBJ2-3
cdr3_aa: CASSLYPGLGTDTQYF
cdr3_nt: TGCGCCAGCAGCTTGTACCCGGGGTTGGGTACGGATACGCAGTATTTT

clone_size: -
v_call: TRBV14
d_call: -
j_call: TRBJ2-7
cdr3_aa: CASSQTGLTYEQYF
cdr3_nt: TGTGCTAGCAGCCAAACAGGGTTGACCTACGAGCAGTACTTC

clone_size: -
v_call: TRBV7-3
d_call: TRBD2
j_call: TRBJ2-1
cdr3_aa: CASSSLPSTSGLTQFF
cdr3_nt: TGTGCCAGCAGCTCGCTGCCTTCGACTAGCGGGTTAACGCAGTTCTTC

clone_size: -
v_call: TRBV28
d_call: -
j_call: TRBJ2-1
cdr3_aa: CASSLYSWYNEQFF
cdr3_nt: TGTGCCAGCAGTTTATACAGTTGGTACAATGAGCAGTTCTTC

clone_size: -
v_call: TRBV11-3
d_call: -
j_call: TRBJ1-6
cdr3_aa: CASREKGVAGPYF
cdr3_nt: TGTGCCAGCAGAGAAAAAGGGGTCGCAGGGCCCTACTTT

clone_size: -
v_call: TRBV2
d_call: -
j_call: TRBJ1-1
cdr3_aa: CASRGDRNTEAFF
cdr3_nt: TGTGCCAGCAGGGGCGACAGAAACACTGAAGCTTTCTTT

clone_size: -
v_call: TRBV19
d_call: -
j_call: TRBJ2-7
cdr3_aa: CASSLSAGGKEQYF
cdr3_nt: TGTGCCAGTAGCCTATCCGCCGGCGGTAAAGAGCAGTACTTC

clone_size: -
v_call: TRBV23-1
d_call: TRBD1
j_call: TRBJ1-5
cdr3_aa: CASSRTTGGGGNQPQHF
cdr3_nt: TGCGCCAGCAGTCGAACAACAGGGGGTGGTGGCAATCAGCCCCAGCATTTT

clone_size: -
v_call: TRBV28
d_call: TRBD2
j_call: TRBJ2-5
cdr3_aa: CASSLEDLRGGQETQYF
cdr3_nt: TGTGCCAGCAGTTTAGAGGACCTGCGGGGGGGCCAAGAGACCCAGTACTTC

clone_size: -
v_call: TRBV11-2
d_call: -
j_call: TRBJ2-1
cdr3_aa: CASSQIAGRGNEQFF
cdr3_nt: TGTGCCAGCAGCCAGATCGCGGGCCGTGGCAATGAGCAGTTCTTC

clone_size: few
v_call: TRBV7-6
d_call: TRBD2
j_call: TRBJ2-5
cdr3_aa: CASSGPGLALGTQYF
cdr3_nt: TGTGCCAGCAGCGGACCGGGACTAGCATTAGGGACCCAGTACTTC

clone_size: -
v_call: TRBV19
d_call: -
j_call: TRBJ2-7
cdr3_aa: CASSIGSGSYEQYF
cdr3_nt: TGTGCCAGTAGTATAGGTAGCGGCTCCTACGAGCAGTACTTC

clone_size: -
v_call: TRBV2
d_call: -
j_call: TRBJ2-1
cdr3_aa: CASSEVGGPYNEQFF
cdr3_nt: TGTGCCAGCAGTGAAGTGGGGGGACCATACAATGAGCAGTTCTTC

clone_size: -
v_call: TRBV6-1
d_call: TRBD1
j_call: TRBJ1-5
cdr3_aa: CASSEATGIQPQHF
cdr3_nt: TGTGCCAGCAGTGAAGCGACAGGGATTCAGCCCCAGCATTTT

clone_size: -
v_call: TRBV7-2
d_call: TRBD2
j_call: TRBJ2-7
cdr3_aa: CASSSWTSGGAEQYF
cdr3_nt: TGTGCCAGCAGCTCTTGGACTAGCGGGGGGGCCGAGCAGTACTTC

clone_size: -
v_call: TRBV27
d_call: -
j_call: TRBJ1-1
cdr3_aa: CASSPMGSMNTEAFF
cdr3_nt: TGTGCCAGCAGTCCTATGGGGAGCATGAACACTGAAGCTTTCTTT

clone_size: -
v_call: TRBV4-1
d_call: TRBD1
j_call: TRBJ1-5
cdr3_aa: CASSQPGQGTNQPQHF
cdr3_nt: TGCGCCAGCAGCCAACCGGGACAGGGGACAAATCAGCCCCAGCATTTT

clone_size: -
v_call: TRBV25-1
d_call: TRBD2
j_call: TRBJ2-1
cdr3_aa: CASSAPERGGNNEQFF
cdr3_nt: TGTGCCAGCAGTGCTCCGGAGCGGGGCGGCAACAATGAGCAGTTCTTC

clone_size: -
v_call: TRBV6-2/TRBV6-3
d_call: TRBD1
j_call: TRBJ1-5
cdr3_aa: CASSTRQGPHNQPQHF
cdr3_nt: TGTGCCAGCAGTACCAGACAGGGGCCGCACAATCAGCCCCAGCATTTT

clone_size: -
v_call: TRBV6-5
d_call: -
j_call: TRBJ2-7
cdr3_aa: CASSYSQRSYEQYF
cdr3_nt: TGTGCCAGCAGTTACTCTCAGAGGTCCTACGAGCAGTACTTC

clone_size: -
v_call: TRBV12-5
d_call: TRBD2
j_call: TRBJ2-1
cdr3_aa: CASAPGLSYDEQFF
cdr3_nt: TGTGCTAGTGCCCCGGGACTAAGCTACGATGAGCAGTTCTTC

clone_size: -
v_call: TRBV6-2/TRBV6-3
d_call: TRBD1
j_call: TRBJ1-4
cdr3_aa: CASSYDGTGNEKLFF
cdr3_nt: TGTGCCAGCAGTTACGACGGGACAGGGAATGAAAAACTGTTTTTT

clone_size: -
v_call: TRBV5-3
d_call: -
j_call: TRBJ2-2
cdr3_aa: CARVPGGRMTGELFF
cdr3_nt: TGTGCCAGAGTCCCCGGGGGGCGCATGACCGGGGAGCTGTTTTTT

clone_size: -
v_call: TRBV4-1
d_call: -
j_call: TRBJ1-1
cdr3_aa: CASSPHQRTEAFF
cdr3_nt: TGCGCCAGCAGCCCCCATCAGAGGACTGAAGCTTTCTTT

clone_size: -
v_call: TRBV9
d_call: TRBD2
j_call: TRBJ2-5
cdr3_aa: CASSPGGIAGLETQYF
cdr3_nt: TGTGCCAGCAGCCCCGGGGGGATAGCGGGATTAGAGACCCAGTACTTC

clone_size: -
v_call: TRBV3-1/TRBV3-2
d_call: -
j_call: TRBJ2-3
cdr3_aa: CASSLKLEADTQYF
cdr3_nt: TGTGCCAGCAGTTTGAAGCTAGAAGCAGATACGCAGTATTTT

clone_size: once
v_call: TRBV6-5
d_call: TRBD1
j_call: TRBJ2-1
cdr3_aa: CASSRTGGYNEQFF
cdr3_nt: TGTGCCAGCAGTAGGACAGGGGGGTACAATGAGCAGTTCTTC

clone_size: -
v_call: TRBV9
d_call: -
j_call: TRBJ1-1
cdr3_aa: CASSVEGGFGTEAFF
cdr3_nt: TGTGCCAGCAGCGTAGAAGGAGGGTTTGGGACTGAAGCTTTCTTT

clone_size: few
v_call: TRBV7-9
d_call: -
j_call: TRBJ1-2
cdr3_aa: CASSENTGSDGYTF
cdr3_nt: TGTGCCAGCAGCGAGAACACAGGGAGTGATGGCTACACCTTC

clone_size: few
v_call: TRBV11-2
d_call: -
j_call: TRBJ2-2
cdr3_aa: CASSLGQDTGELFF
cdr3_nt: TGTGCCAGCAGCTTAGGGCAGGACACCGGGGAGCTGTTTTTT

clone_size: once
v_call: TRBV6-5
d_call: TRBD1
j_call: TRBJ1-4
cdr3_aa: CASRDRGRVEKLFF
cdr3_nt: TGTGCCAGCAGGGACAGGGGGCGCGTTGAAAAACTGTTTTTT

clone_size: -
v_call: TRBV18
d_call: TRBD2
j_call: TRBJ2-7
cdr3_aa: CASSREGSSYEQYF
cdr3_nt: TGTGCCAGCTCAAGGGAGGGGAGCTCCTACGAGCAGTACTTC

clone_size: -
v_call: TRBV19
d_call: -
j_call: TRBJ1-4
cdr3_aa: CASSMEAWGLANEKLFF
cdr3_nt: TGTGCCAGTAGTATGGAGGCTTGGGGACTAGCTAATGAAAAACTGTTTTTT

clone_size: -
v_call: TRBV27
d_call: -
j_call: TRBJ2-3
cdr3_aa: CATGPRPTSTDTQYF
cdr3_nt: TGTGCCACGGGTCCTAGGCCAACCAGCACAGATACGCAGTATTTT

clone_size: -
v_call: TRBV10-3
d_call: TRBD1
j_call: TRBJ1-2
cdr3_aa: CAISEGTGNYGYTF
cdr3_nt: TGTGCCATCAGTGAGGGGACAGGGAACTATGGCTACACCTTC

clone_size: -
v_call: TRBV28
d_call: TRBD2
j_call: TRBJ2-7
cdr3_aa: CASSFFKLAGPYEQYF
cdr3_nt: TGTGCCAGCAGTTTTTTTAAACTAGCGGGACCATACGAGCAGTACTTC

clone_size: -
v_call: TRBV28
d_call: -
j_call: TRBJ1-2
cdr3_aa: CASTPGNGYTF
cdr3_nt: TGTGCCAGCACCCCCGGGAATGGCTACACCTTC

clone_size: -
v_call: TRBV10-3
d_call: -
j_call: TRBJ2-6
cdr3_aa: CATQGPGANVLTF
cdr3_nt: TGTGCCACTCAGGGCCCTGGGGCCAACGTCCTGACTTTC

clone_size: few
v_call: TRBV4-2
d_call: TRBD2
j_call: TRBJ2-7
cdr3_aa: CASSQGAGLAGGYEQYF
cdr3_nt: TGTGCCAGCAGCCAAGGAGCGGGGCTAGCGGGAGGTTACGAGCAGTACTTC

clone_size: -
v_call: TRBV7-2
d_call: TRBD1
j_call: TRBJ2-2
cdr3_aa: CASSPGARGRTGELFF
cdr3_nt: TGTGCCAGCAGCCCAGGGGCCAGGGGGCGCACCGGGGAGCTGTTTTTT

clone_size: -
v_call: TRBV6-5
d_call: TRBD2
j_call: TRBJ2-5
cdr3_aa: CASSWREGQETQYF
cdr3_nt: TGTGCCAGCAGTTGGAGGGAGGGCCAAGAGACCCAGTACTTC

clone_size: few
v_call: TRBV6-5
d_call: TRBD1
j_call: TRBJ2-2
cdr3_aa: CASGTGETGELFF
cdr3_nt: TGTGCCAGCGGAACAGGGGAGACCGGGGAGCTGTTTTTT

clone_size: -
v_call: TRBV5-1
d_call: TRBD1
j_call: TRBJ1-6
cdr3_aa: CASSLVGTASSYNSPLHF
cdr3_nt: TGCGCCAGCAGCTTGGTAGGGACAGCGAGCTCCTATAATTCACCCCTCCACTTT

clone_size: -
v_call: TRBV18
d_call: -
j_call: TRBJ2-2
cdr3_aa: CASSRTTDTGELFF
cdr3_nt: TGTGCCAGCTCACGGACAACCGACACCGGGGAGCTGTTTTTT